This TCR beta chain was recovered during a study of T cells in Graves' hyperthyroidism and ophthalmopathy. The TCR beta CDR3 regions underwent amplification using RNA transcripts as the source. Researchers ran a first-round RT-PCR on the TCR CDR3 using the HTBI primer set. TCRdb reprocessed the multiplex PCR reads via MiXCR and lists one record per CDR3 protein. This table has roughly 130,000 distinct CDR3 sequences, 22% appearing once. The germline CDR1 and CDR2 sequences are GTSNPN and SVGIG (reference sequence). The V gene lost 0 bases and the J gene lost 6 bases, with 6 bases spanning the gap. The CDR3 sequence is 12 residues long. This clonotype was picked up many times. Its antigen is not known. Findings and caveats of the study: Most clonotypes that expanded in the thyroid above 0.001 also showed up in blood.

The V and J genes are TRBV30 and TRBJ2-1; D unresolved. Sample: blood. The source of this sequence is a woman aged 45-65 years with Graves' hyperthyroidism that later progressed to Graves' ophthalmopathy. The CDR3 sequence: CAWSVSRNEQFF. The CDR3 bases are TGTGCCTGGAGTGTCTCCCGCAATGAGCAGTTCTTC.